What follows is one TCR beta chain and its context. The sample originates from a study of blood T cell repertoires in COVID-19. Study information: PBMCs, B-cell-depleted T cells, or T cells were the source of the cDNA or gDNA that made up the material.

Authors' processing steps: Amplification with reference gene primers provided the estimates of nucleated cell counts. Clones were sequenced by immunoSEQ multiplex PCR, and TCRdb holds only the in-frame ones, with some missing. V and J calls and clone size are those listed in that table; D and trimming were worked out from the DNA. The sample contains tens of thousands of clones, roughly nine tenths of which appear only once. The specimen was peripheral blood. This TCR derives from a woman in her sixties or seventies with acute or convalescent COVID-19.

The CDR3 nucleotides are TGTGCCACCACGGACAGCTCGCATCAGCCCCAGCATTTT. Translating gives CATTDSSHQPQHF. This chain connects TRBV15 to TRBJ1-5, with D perhaps TRBD1 (6 bases). Germline CDR1 and CDR2: LNHNV and YYDKDF (reference sequence). Deletions cut 7 bases from V and 5 bases from J, with 12 bases between. The CDR3 runs 13 residues.